This is a list of T cell receptor beta chains from one sample in a study of T cell clones after liver transplantation. The table came from immunoSEQ multiplex PCR; TCRdb's copy has only in-frame clones and leaves some out. The sample consists of some 110,000 clones, roughly nine tenths of them appearing once. Sequencing used CD4+ T cells from blood, obtained 12 months after liver transplant. Receptors were obtained from a human patient who received a liver transplant. The T cells may partly be graft donor cells. The CDR3 runs from the conserved cysteine through the conserved F or W. Each record gives: clone size, V gene, J gene, D gene, CDR3 protein, CDR3 DNA. D genes are given only for firm matches. Clone size is stated in some rows and not others, as once, few, many or a class when expanded.

abundance: -; v_gene: TRBV28; j_gene: TRBJ1-2; d_gene: -; CDR3aa: CASSLAPDYHYGYTF; CDR3nt: TGTGCCAGCAGTTTAGCTCCGGACTATCACTATGGCTACACCTTC
abundance: few; v_gene: TRBV5-4; j_gene: TRBJ1-2; d_gene: -; CDR3aa: CASSQDADYGYTF; CDR3nt: TGTGCCAGCAGCCAAGATGCAGATTATGGCTACACCTTC
abundance: -; v_gene: TRBV10-3; j_gene: TRBJ2-3; d_gene: -; CDR3aa: CAISAETDTQYF; CDR3nt: TGTGCCATCAGTGCCGAAACGGATACGCAGTATTTT
abundance: once; v_gene: TRBV7-8; j_gene: TRBJ2-7; d_gene: -; CDR3aa: CASSLEGRAAFYEQYF; CDR3nt: TGTGCCAGCAGCTTAGAGGGCCGGGCAGCATTCTACGAGCAGTACTTC
abundance: many; v_gene: TRBV2; j_gene: TRBJ1-4; d_gene: -; CDR3aa: CASGEMEKLFF; CDR3nt: TGTGCCAGCGGTGAAATGGAAAAACTGTTTTTT
abundance: once; v_gene: TRBV11-2; j_gene: TRBJ2-5; d_gene: -; CDR3aa: CASSLDFSTTQETQYF; CDR3nt: TGTGCCAGCAGCTTAGATTTCTCCACCACACAAGAGACCCAGTACTTC
abundance: -; v_gene: TRBV5-1; j_gene: TRBJ2-2; d_gene: -; CDR3aa: CASSLVTMNTGELFF; CDR3nt: TGCGCCAGCAGCTTGGTTACCATGAACACCGGGGAGCTGTTTTTT
abundance: -; v_gene: TRBV15; j_gene: TRBJ2-7; d_gene: TRBD2; CDR3aa: CATSSERPSPGLAGDEQYF; CDR3nt: TGTGCCACCAGCAGCGAACGGCCCTCCCCTGGACTAGCGGGGGACGAGCAGTACTTC
abundance: -; v_gene: TRBV10-3; j_gene: TRBJ1-3; d_gene: TRBD1; CDR3aa: CAISTGTGAGNTIYF; CDR3nt: TGTGCCATCAGCACCGGGACAGGGGCCGGAAACACCATATATTTT
abundance: -; v_gene: TRBV2; j_gene: TRBJ2-7; d_gene: -; CDR3aa: CASRTAEEQYF; CDR3nt: TGTGCCAGCAGGACTGCCGAGGAGCAGTACTTC
abundance: -; v_gene: TRBV9; j_gene: TRBJ1-3; d_gene: -; CDR3aa: CASSVGTGLGFPGNTIYF; CDR3nt: TGTGCCAGCAGCGTAGGAACTGGTTTAGGCTTCCCTGGAAACACCATATATTTT
abundance: -; v_gene: TRBV2; j_gene: TRBJ1-5; d_gene: -; CDR3aa: CASTARGSNQPQHF; CDR3nt: TGTGCCAGTACCGCCCGGGGTAGCAATCAGCCCCAGCATTTT
abundance: -; v_gene: TRBV7-9; j_gene: TRBJ2-3; d_gene: -; CDR3aa: CASSFGEADTQYF; CDR3nt: TGTGCCAGCAGCTTCGGTGAGGCGGATACGCAGTATTTT
abundance: -; v_gene: TRBV6-1; j_gene: TRBJ1-2; d_gene: TRBD1; CDR3aa: CASSQGAGGYTF; CDR3nt: TGTGCCAGCAGCCAGGGGGCGGGTGGCTACACCTTC
abundance: few; v_gene: TRBV7-9; j_gene: TRBJ1-5; d_gene: TRBD1; CDR3aa: CASSEGGRDNQPQHF; CDR3nt: TGTGCCAGCTCGGAAGGGGGCCGTGACAATCAGCCCCAGCATTTT
abundance: once; v_gene: TRBV21-1; j_gene: TRBJ2-5; d_gene: -; CDR3aa: CASSNGTETQETQYF; CDR3nt: TGTGCCAGCAGCAACGGGACAGAGACACAAGAGACCCAGTACTTC
abundance: once; v_gene: TRBV4-3; j_gene: TRBJ2-1; d_gene: TRBD2; CDR3aa: CASSQGQTSYGFNEQFF; CDR3nt: TGCGCCAGCAGCCAAGGGCAGACTAGCTACGGATTCAATGAGCAGTTCTTC
abundance: -; v_gene: TRBV9; j_gene: TRBJ2-3; d_gene: -; CDR3aa: CASSVEQGADTQYF; CDR3nt: TGTGCCAGCAGCGTAGAGCAGGGCGCAGATACGCAGTATTTT
abundance: -; v_gene: TRBV6-5; j_gene: TRBJ1-1; d_gene: -; CDR3aa: CASSYSGVMGTEAFF; CDR3nt: TGTGCCAGCAGTTACTCTGGGGTCATGGGGACTGAAGCTTTCTTT
abundance: -; v_gene: TRBV5-1; j_gene: TRBJ2-3; d_gene: -; CDR3aa: CASSLVPTDTQYF; CDR3nt: TGCGCCAGCAGCTTGGTTCCCACAGATACGCAGTATTTT
abundance: few; v_gene: TRBV6-1; j_gene: TRBJ2-1; d_gene: TRBD2; CDR3aa: CASRGLAGGPIEQFF; CDR3nt: TGTGCCAGCAGGGGACTAGCGGGAGGGCCTATTGAGCAGTTCTTC
abundance: -; v_gene: TRBV4-2; j_gene: TRBJ1-1; d_gene: -; CDR3aa: CASSALEIMNTEAFF; CDR3nt: TGTGCCAGCAGCGCCCTCGAGATCATGAACACTGAAGCTTTCTTT
abundance: -; v_gene: TRBV20-1; j_gene: TRBJ2-1; d_gene: TRBD2; CDR3aa: CSLAGGNEQFF; CDR3nt: TGCAGTTTAGCGGGGGGCAATGAGCAGTTCTTC
abundance: -; v_gene: TRBV9; j_gene: TRBJ2-7; d_gene: -; CDR3aa: CASSVAQSSYEQYF; CDR3nt: TGTGCCAGCAGCGTAGCCCAGAGCTCCTACGAGCAGTACTTC
abundance: -; v_gene: TRBV14; j_gene: TRBJ2-7; d_gene: -; CDR3aa: CASSQDRGSWSYEQYF; CDR3nt: TGTGCCAGCAGCCAAGATAGAGGGTCCTGGTCCTACGAGCAGTACTTC
abundance: -; v_gene: TRBV6-5; j_gene: TRBJ2-7; d_gene: TRBD1; CDR3aa: CASSRQGAGEQYF; CDR3nt: TGTGCCAGCAGTCGACAGGGGGCCGGGGAGCAGTACTTC
abundance: -; v_gene: TRBV13; j_gene: TRBJ1-6; d_gene: TRBD1; CDR3aa: CASSSPGQGNNSPLHF; CDR3nt: TGTGCCAGCAGCTCACCGGGACAGGGGAATAATTCACCCCTCCACTTT
abundance: -; v_gene: TRBV5-1; j_gene: TRBJ1-2; d_gene: -; CDR3aa: CASSLGAKNMGASGYTF; CDR3nt: TGCGCCAGCAGCTTGGGAGCTAAAAACATGGGGGCTAGTGGCTACACCTTC
abundance: few; v_gene: TRBV5-1; j_gene: TRBJ1-2; d_gene: -; CDR3aa: CASSVGQTNYGYTF; CDR3nt: TGCGCCAGCAGCGTAGGACAGACTAACTATGGCTACACCTTC
abundance: once; v_gene: TRBV11-2; j_gene: TRBJ1-3; d_gene: -; CDR3aa: CASSLELSSGNTIYF; CDR3nt: TGTGCCAGCAGCTTAGAGCTCTCCTCTGGAAACACCATATATTTT
abundance: -; v_gene: TRBV18; j_gene: TRBJ1-2; d_gene: TRBD1; CDR3aa: CASSPPSTGRYGYTF; CDR3nt: TGTGCCAGCTCACCACCCTCGACAGGGCGCTATGGCTACACCTTC
abundance: -; v_gene: TRBV11-3; j_gene: TRBJ1-2; d_gene: -; CDR3aa: CASSISQNYGYTF; CDR3nt: TGTGCCAGCTCTATCTCACAAAACTATGGCTACACCTTC
abundance: -; v_gene: TRBV18; j_gene: TRBJ2-7; d_gene: TRBD2; CDR3aa: CASSLRASGNGYEQYF; CDR3nt: TGTGCCAGCTCACTGCGGGCTAGCGGGAACGGGTACGAGCAGTACTTC